This is a list of T cell receptor beta chains from one sample in a study of OX40 agonist ivuxolimab in advanced cancers. Measured with immunoSEQ multiplex PCR; TCRdb has only the in-frame clones, and not every one. The top ten hold 2% to 2.5% of the sample, which has approximately 58,000 clones, around 84% seen once. The sample here was CD4+ or CD8+ T cells sorted from blood, taken in a trial of the OX40 agonist ivuxolimab. The receptors were gathered from an adult with an advanced solid tumor such as melanoma, head and neck, liver or kidney cancer. Each CDR3 is given with its conserved first and last residue. A D gene is named only where the DNA matches it firmly. Not all rows give a size; the values are once, few, many and, for expanded clones, a class.

>-|-|TRBJ1-1|TRBV4-2
CASSLDGMNTEAFF
TGTGCCAGCAGCCTTGACGGCATGAACACTGAAGCTTTCTTT
>-|TRBD2|TRBJ2-2|TRBV7-6
CASSPGTSGRGTGELFF
TGTGCCAGCAGCCCGGGGACTAGCGGCAGAGGGACCGGGGAGCTGTTTTTT
>-|-|TRBJ2-7|TRBV29-1
CSVAAGGAGEQYF
TGCAGCGTTGCGGCTGGGGGCGCGGGGGAGCAGTACTTC
>-|TRBD2|TRBJ2-5|TRBV6-5
CASIGGRALETQYF
TGTGCCAGCATCGGCGGGAGGGCCCTTGAGACCCAGTACTTC
>-|-|TRBJ2-5|TRBV19
CASSPLGLETQYF
TGTGCCAGTAGTCCCCTGGGGTTGGAGACCCAGTACTTC
>-|-|TRBJ1-5|TRBV5-1
CASSLGGTDQPQHF
TGCGCCAGCAGCTTGGGCGGGACGGATCAGCCCCAGCATTTT
>-|-|TRBJ2-1|TRBV7-3
CASSLGGGASSYNEQFF
TGTGCCAGCAGCTTAGGCGGCGGCGCGAGCTCCTACAATGAGCAGTTCTTC
>few|TRBD1|TRBJ1-1|TRBV19
CASSINGQELGTEAFF
TGTGCCAGTAGTATCAACGGACAGGAATTGGGTACTGAAGCTTTCTTT
>few|-|TRBJ1-1|TRBV19
CASSETWGKAFF
TGTGCCAGTAGTGAGACGTGGGGTAAAGCTTTCTTT
>-|TRBD2|TRBJ2-5|TRBV7-9
CASSAGLGETQYF
TGTGCCAGCAGCGCGGGACTAGGGGAGACCCAGTACTTC